This paragraph reports one T cell receptor beta chain. This sample is drawn from a study of T-cell reconstitution after alpha-beta-depleted transplantation in children. Preparation of the TCRbeta library involved a method that used unique molecular identifiers. Each CDR3 protein gets one entry after TCRdb re-called the PCR reads with MiXCR. The table includes some 350,000 distinct CDR3 sequences, around 16% detected once. Here the sequenced sample was PBMCs, mostly from graft donor cells, taken 360 days after TCRalphabeta/CD19-depleted stem cell transplant. This TCR was sampled from a male patient between 2 and 15 years old who had a stem cell transplant for acute lymphoblastic leukemia, so the T cells may come from the graft donor.

The CDR3 DNA reads as TGTGCCAGCAGCTTAGTGGGGGCGTTGGAGACCCAGTACTTC. Its translation is CASSLVGALETQYF. V is TRBV11-1 and J is TRBJ2-5; D may be TRBD1 (6 bases). V lost 1 base, J lost 5 bases, and 11 bases lay in between. Germline assignment: CDR1 SGHAT and CDR2 FQDESV (reference sequence). This CDR3 contains 14 residues.